The rows below give T cell receptor beta chains drawn from one sample of a study of blood T cell repertoires in COVID-19. Profiling relied on immunoSEQ multiplex PCR, and the TCRdb table lists in-frame clones only, not all of them. The table has about 250,000 clones, 65% to 90% seen once. The specimen was PBMCs or T cells enriched from blood (not recorded which). Receptors originate from a woman aged 50 to 60 with acute COVID-19. CDR3s include the opening cysteine and the closing phenylalanine or tryptophan. The D gene is left open where the match is weak. Clone size is shown for a subset of rows, as once, few, many or a class of expanded clone.

v_call	d_call	j_call	clone_size	cdr3_aa	cdr3_nt
TRBV18	-	TRBJ1-5	-	CASSPFSWEVNQPQHF	TGTGCCAGCTCACCATTTTCTTGGGAGGTCAATCAGCCCCAGCATTTT
TRBV27	TRBD1	TRBJ1-1	-	CASSPWDRNTEAFF	TGTGCCAGCAGTCCCTGGGACAGGAACACTGAAGCTTTCTTT
TRBV7-9	TRBD1	TRBJ1-2	-	CASSLRGQGNYGYTF	TGTGCCAGCAGCTTAAGGGGACAGGGAAACTATGGCTACACCTTC
TRBV12-3/TRBV12-4	-	TRBJ2-2	-	CASNRDTGELFF	TGTGCCAGCAATCGGGACACCGGGGAGCTGTTTTTT
TRBV9	TRBD1	TRBJ2-7	-	CASSVDGTGGEQYF	TGTGCCAGCAGCGTAGATGGGACAGGGGGCGAGCAGTACTTC
TRBV11-2	-	TRBJ1-6	-	CASSLFRYSSYNSPLHF	TGTGCCAGCAGCTTATTCCGTTATAGCTCCTATAATTCACCCCTCCACTTT
TRBV13	-	TRBJ2-6	-	CASHQQGSLNVLTF	TGTGCCAGCCATCAACAGGGTTCCCTCAACGTCCTGACTTTC
TRBV7-2	-	TRBJ1-1	-	CASSRTQITEAFF	TGTGCCAGCAGCCGGACACAAATCACTGAAGCTTTCTTT
TRBV27	TRBD2	TRBJ2-2	once	CASSTLAGGTGELFF	TGTGCCAGCAGCACACTAGCGGGGGGCACCGGGGAGCTGTTTTTT
TRBV9	-	TRBJ2-3	-	CASSAQGYRTDTQYF	TGTGCCAGCAGCGCCCAGGGTTATCGCACAGATACGCAGTATTTT
TRBV5-4	TRBD1	TRBJ1-2	-	CASSLQGASGYTF	TGTGCCAGCAGCTTACAGGGGGCATCCGGCTACACCTTC
TRBV6-5	-	TRBJ1-6	once	CASSYSGGNSPLHF	TGTGCCAGCAGTTACAGCGGGGGGAATTCACCCCTCCACTTT
TRBV27	-	TRBJ1-2	-	CASSSSDRKDGYTF	TGTGCCAGCAGTTCGTCGGACAGAAAGGATGGCTACACCTTC
TRBV6-2/TRBV6-3	TRBD1	TRBJ1-2	few	CASSYPRRTGADYGYTF	TGTGCCAGCAGTTACCCAAGGAGGACAGGGGCGGACTATGGCTACACCTTC
TRBV19	TRBD1	TRBJ1-5	-	CASRPRLTGVSNQPQHF	TGTGCCAGTAGACCCCGTTTAACAGGGGTTAGCAATCAGCCCCAGCATTTT
TRBV6-2/TRBV6-3	-	TRBJ2-2	once	CASSWLAGELFF	TGTGCCAGCAGCTGGCTGGCCGGGGAGCTGTTTTTT
TRBV5-1	-	TRBJ2-2	-	CASSPGELGTGELFF	TGCGCCAGCAGCCCGGGGGAGCTTGGCACCGGGGAGCTGTTTTTT
TRBV5-6	-	TRBJ1-2	few	CASSVSDGYTF	TGTGCCAGCAGCGTCTCAGATGGCTACACCTTC
TRBV7-2	-	TRBJ2-5	-	CASSLGGEETQYF	TGTGCCAGCAGCTTGGGGGGTGAAGAGACCCAGTACTTC
TRBV7-9	-	TRBJ1-5	-	CASSPGDQPQHF	TGTGCCAGCAGCCCGGGGGATCAGCCCCAGCATTTT
TRBV11-3	-	TRBJ1-1	once	CASSVGRENTEAFF	TGTGCCAGCAGCGTCGGGAGGGAGAACACTGAAGCTTTCTTT
TRBV29-1	-	TRBJ1-1	-	CSGQEMNTEAFF	TGCAGCGGACAGGAGATGAACACTGAAGCTTTCTTT
TRBV7-9	-	TRBJ1-4	-	CASSPHGQGIGKLFF	TGTGCCAGCAGCCCCCACGGGCAGGGTATAGGAAAACTGTTTTTT
TRBV12-5	-	TRBJ1-1	-	CASAHGDTEAFF	TGTGCTAGTGCCCACGGGGACACTGAAGCTTTCTTT
TRBV10-3	TRBD1	TRBJ2-7	-	CAISIRTGAHINPRTSYEQYF	TGTGCCATCAGCATTAGGACAGGGGCTCACATAAACCCCCGAACTTCTTACGAGCAGTACTTC
TRBV30	-	TRBJ1-1	once	CAWRGPGQRPEAFF	TGTGCCTGGAGGGGTCCGGGACAAAGGCCTGAAGCTTTCTTT
TRBV7-9	-	TRBJ2-5	-	CASSLAGGQETQYF	TGTGCCAGCAGCTTAGCGGGGGGCCAAGAGACCCAGTACTTC
TRBV29-1	-	TRBJ1-2	-	CSVETRGYGYTF	TGCAGCGTTGAAACCCGAGGCTATGGCTACACCTTC
TRBV28	-	TRBJ2-5	-	CASRTPQGARPKAQYF	TGTGCCAGCAGAACACCACAGGGAGCCCGACCCAAGGCCCAGTACTTC
TRBV19	TRBD1	TRBJ2-2	-	CASSPSRQGANTGELFF	TGTGCCAGTAGTCCTTCCCGACAGGGTGCGAACACCGGGGAGCTGTTTTTT
TRBV9	-	TRBJ1-1	few	CASSGATGGIGSEAFF	TGTGCCAGCAGCGGAGCGACGGGGGGTATTGGGTCTGAAGCTTTCTTT
TRBV7-6	-	TRBJ2-2	-	CASTRQTNTGELFF	TGTGCCAGCACACGACAGACGAACACCGGGGAGCTGTTTTTT
TRBV18	TRBD1	TRBJ1-2	-	CASSPTGPQATF	TGTGCCAGCTCACCGACAGGGCCTCAAGCCACATTC
TRBV10-3	TRBD1	TRBJ1-2	-	CAISRGTGVDYTF	TGTGCCATCAGTCGTGGGACAGGGGTGGACTACACCTTC
TRBV5-5	TRBD1	TRBJ1-2	-	CASHSGTGDSYGYTF	TGTGCCAGCCACTCCGGGACAGGGGATAGCTATGGCTACACCTTC
TRBV7-8	-	TRBJ2-2	-	CASSSPDRRDGELFF	TGTGCCAGCAGCTCCCCAGACAGACGTGACGGGGAGCTGTTTTTT
TRBV5-4	TRBD1	TRBJ2-5	-	CASSSGWGQGAQETQYF	TGTGCCAGCAGCTCCGGTTGGGGCCAGGGGGCCCAAGAGACCCAGTACTTC
TRBV6-6	-	TRBJ1-2	-	CASSYRGSNYGYTF	TGTGCCAGCAGTTACCGGGGGAGTAACTATGGCTACACCTTC
TRBV9	-	TRBJ1-1	few	CASSVHRESEAFF	TGTGCCAGCAGCGTTCACAGGGAGAGTGAAGCTTTCTTT
TRBV3-1/TRBV3-2	-	TRBJ1-2	-	CASRGGIHYGYTF	TGTGCCAGCAGAGGCGGGATACACTATGGCTACACCTTC
TRBV28	-	TRBJ1-1	-	CASSPRRGSSEAFF	TGTGCCAGCAGTCCCCGAAGGGGGTCATCGGAAGCTTTCTTT
TRBV19	-	TRBJ1-2	-	CASSMAEQVYGYTF	TGTGCCAGTAGTATGGCGGAGCAAGTCTATGGCTACACCTTC
TRBV4-3	-	TRBJ1-1	-	CASSPTTVMNTEAFF	TGCGCCAGCAGCCCCACGACAGTCATGAACACTGAAGCTTTCTTT
TRBV5-8	TRBD1	TRBJ2-5	-	CASSLARGQGDF	TGTGCCAGCAGCTTGGCCCGTGGACAGGGAGACTTC
TRBV9	TRBD1	TRBJ1-3	-	CASSMTPGQDSGNTIYF	TGTGCCAGCAGCATGACACCGGGACAGGACTCTGGAAACACCATATATTTT
TRBV19	TRBD1	TRBJ1-4	-	CASKNRGYEKLFF	TGTGCCAGCAAAAACAGGGGGTATGAAAAACTGTTTTTT
TRBV5-1	TRBD1	TRBJ1-2	-	CASSLRDRGYGYTF	TGCGCCAGCAGCCTCCGGGACAGGGGTTATGGCTACACCTTC
TRBV5-1	-	TRBJ2-2	-	CASRGQVAGTGELFF	TGCGCCAGCAGGGGTCAGGTGGCGGGCACCGGGGAGCTGTTTTTT
TRBV5-4	-	TRBJ2-7	once	CASSFPGYEQYF	TGTGCCAGCAGCTTTCCAGGCTACGAGCAGTACTTC
TRBV13	TRBD1	TRBJ1-6	-	CASSFRQGGSYNSPLHF	TGTGCCAGCAGCTTTCGACAGGGGGGTTCCTATAATTCACCCCTCCACTTT
TRBV19	TRBD1	TRBJ1-5	-	CASSILRDRVPRFSNQPQHF	TGTGCCAGTAGTATTTTGCGGGACAGGGTCCCGAGGTTTAGCAATCAGCCCCAGCATTTT
TRBV4-3	TRBD1	TRBJ2-1	-	CASSQDRTGSSYNEQFF	TGCGCCAGCAGCCAAGATAGGACAGGGAGCTCCTACAATGAGCAGTTCTTC
TRBV29-1	TRBD1	TRBJ1-5	-	CSVTGGPDNQPQHF	TGCAGCGTTACAGGGGGCCCGGACAATCAGCCCCAGCATTTT
TRBV6-7	-	TRBJ1-3	-	CASTSSGNTIYF	TGTGCCAGCACGAGCTCTGGAAACACCATATATTTT
TRBV4-3	TRBD1	TRBJ1-2	-	CASSQEQGVDGYTF	TGCGCCAGCAGCCAAGAACAGGGGGTGGATGGCTACACCTTC
TRBV30	TRBD1	TRBJ1-6	-	CACSARQGILSPLHF	TGTGCCTGTTCCGCCCGACAGGGGATTCTTTCACCCCTCCACTTT
TRBV7-9	TRBD1	TRBJ1-4	-	CASSRGGGEKLFF	TGTGCCAGCAGCCGAGGGGGCGGTGAAAAACTGTTTTTT
TRBV18	-	TRBJ1-1	many	CASSPDQIRSGTEAFF	TGTGCCAGCTCACCAGACCAGATCCGGAGCGGCACTGAAGCTTTCTTT
TRBV6-5	-	TRBJ1-2	-	CASSPRQPSNYGYTF	TGTGCCAGCAGTCCGAGACAGCCGTCTAACTATGGCTACACCTTC
TRBV12-3/TRBV12-4	-	TRBJ1-2	-	CASSKFPYYGHSF	TGTGCCAGCAGTAAATTCCCTTACTATGGCCATTCCTTC